These 9 T cell receptor beta chains were all obtained from the same sample, sequenced in a study of OX40 agonist ivuxolimab in advanced cancers. The assay was immunoSEQ multiplex PCR, and TCRdb's table has in-frame clones only and misses some. The profile covers tens of thousands of clones, with approximately 90% appearing a single time and approximately 5% taken by the ten largest. The source material was CD4+ or CD8+ T cells sorted from blood, sampled in a trial of the OX40 agonist ivuxolimab. These receptors originate from an adult with an advanced solid tumor such as melanoma, head and neck, liver or kidney cancer.

V usage is TRBV28 and J usage is TRBJ1-2; 8 bases agree with TRBD1. Per the germline V gene, CDR1 is MDHEN and CDR2 is SYDVKM. Trimming cost V 5 bases and J 7 bases; bases outside gene matches: 9. CDR3 size: 14 residues. The CDR3 nucleotides are TGTGCCAGCAGTCGGACAGGGAGCTCAGTTGGCTACACCTTC. It specifies CASSRTGSSVGYTF.

The chain employs TRBV19 and TRBJ1-2; the D gene is possibly TRBD1 (5 bases). Trimming stripped 7 bases from V and 13 bases from J, with 28 bases between. The length of the CDR3 is 15 residues. In germline, CDR1 is LNHDA, CDR2 SQIVND (reference sequence). The CDR3, as DNA: TGTGCCAGTAAAAACGCCCCCGGGACGGCCATGGGGCGCACCTTC. It is translated as CASKNAPGTAMGRTF.

This chain links TRBV19 with TRBJ1-2; D gene ambiguous. Looked up from germline, CDR1 is LNHDA and CDR2 is SQIVND (reference sequence). Trimming shortened V by 6 bases and J by 7 bases, and 24 bases separated the two germline ends. The CDR3 totals 16 residues. CDR3 region: CASSPTRAQPAGGYTF. The CDR3 nucleotides read TGTGCCAGTAGCCCTACTAGGGCTCAGCCGGCCGGTGGCTACACCTTC.

This clone was detected once. The CDR3 DNA reads as TGTGCCAGCAGCGACCCGACTAGCACAGATACGCAGTATTTT. This sequence encodes CASSDPTSTDTQYF. The chain uses TRBV7-9 and TRBJ2-3, with D unclear. This CDR3 is built from 14 residues. The germline V and J ends were trimmed by 5 bases and 0 bases, with 9 bases remaining between them. Looked up from germline, CDR1 is SEHNR and CDR2 is FQNEAQ (reference sequence).

The genes are TRBV2 and TRBJ2-3; D perhaps matches TRBD1 (6 bases). Germline V lookup: CDR1 SNHLY, CDR2 FYNNEI. The V and J ends lost 6 bases and 0 bases respectively, with 10 bases between them. This CDR3 has 14 residues. CDR3 sequence (DNA): TGTGCCAGCAGGACAGGCGGTAGCACAGATACGCAGTATTTT. This sequence encodes CASRTGGSTDTQYF. Full variable domain (rest looked up from reference TRBV2 and TRBJ2-3): EPEVTQTPSHQVTQMGQEVILRCVPISNHLYFYWYRQILGQKVEFLVSFYNNEISEKSEIFDDQFSVERPDGSNFTLKIRSTKLEDSAMYFCASRTGGSTDTQYFGPGTRLTVL.

V gene TRBV30 combines with J gene TRBJ2-3; D is unresolved. This CDR3 is built from 15 residues. Trimming left V 3 bases short and J 2 bases short, with 15 bases between. Germline values: CDR1 GTSNPN, CDR2 SVGIG (reference sequence). DNA for the CDR3: TGTGCCTGGAGCTCAACCCGACGGGCCACAGATACGCAGTATTTT. Protein: CAWSSTRRATDTQYF.

There are a few counts of this clone. The chain joins TRBV27 to TRBJ1-2, with D perhaps matching TRBD1 (5 bases). CDR1 is MNHEY and CDR2 is SMNVEV in the germline V gene (reference sequence). The CDR3 length is 13 residues. Trimming shortened V by 5 bases and J by 5 bases, and 12 bases separated the two germline ends. The CDR3 spells CASSRSGNYGYTF. The CDR3, as DNA: TGTGCCAGCAGTAGATCAGGGAATTATGGCTACACCTTC.

The V and J genes are TRBV29-1 and TRBJ2-3; 7 bases agree with TRBD1. The CDR3 has 15 residues. Germline V gene sequence: CDR1 SQVTM, CDR2 ANQGSEA. V was clipped by 7 bases and J by 3 bases; unmatched bases: 13. This CDR3 is CSARPTGLGTDTQYF. CDR3 bases: TGCAGCGCCAGGCCGACAGGGTTAGGGACAGATACGCAGTATTTT.

The chain joins TRBV6-1 to TRBJ1-2; D remains unclear. Trimming took off 6 bases at V and 5 bases at J, with 13 bases between the two ends. The CDR3 sequence is 13 residues long. From germline, CDR1 is MNHNS and CDR2 SASEGT. In nucleotides, the CDR3 is TGTGCCAGCAGCGTGGGCGGGATATATGGCTACACCTTC. Translated, it gives CASSVGGIYGYTF.